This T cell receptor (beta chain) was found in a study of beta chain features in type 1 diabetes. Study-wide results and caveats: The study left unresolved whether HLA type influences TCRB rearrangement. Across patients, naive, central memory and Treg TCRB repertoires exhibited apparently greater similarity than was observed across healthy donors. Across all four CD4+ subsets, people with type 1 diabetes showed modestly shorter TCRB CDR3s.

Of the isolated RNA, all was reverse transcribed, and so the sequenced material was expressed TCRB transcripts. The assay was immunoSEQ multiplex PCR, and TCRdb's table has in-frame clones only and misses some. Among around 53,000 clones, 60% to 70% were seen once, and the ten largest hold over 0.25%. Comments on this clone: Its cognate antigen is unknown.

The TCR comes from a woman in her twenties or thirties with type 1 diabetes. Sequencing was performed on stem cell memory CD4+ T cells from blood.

CDR3 nucleotide sequence: TGTGCCAGCAGTTTAAAGGGGTTGTGGACTGAAGCTTTCTTT. Translating gives CASSLKGLWTEAFF. The V gene is TRBV28, the J gene TRBJ1-1; possible D gene TRBD1, 5 bases. Trimming pared 2 bases from V and 5 bases from J, leaving 12 bases between. Germline-derived CDR1 and CDR2 are MDHEN and SYDVKM. CDR3 size: 14 residues.